This is a list of T cell receptor beta chains from one sample in a study of shared clonotypes between healthy human individuals. Generated by immunoSEQ multiplex PCR, the TCRdb table keeps only in-frame clones and is missing some. In the table there are 850,000 to 1,100,000 clones, around three quarters of which are singletons. The specimen was memory CD4+ T cells from PBMCs. The receptors were sampled from a man younger than 35 in good health. Some clones in this sample may be carry-over from other donors' samples. CDR3s leave out the opening cysteine and the closing phenylalanine or tryptophan.

len,v_gene,CDR3aa
14,TRBV6-5,ASSYSRRQGKETQY
11,TRBV18,ASSPPGGHEQY
13,TRBV7-3,ASSLLREGNNEQF
13,TRBV18,ASSPPGRVDSEQF
12,TRBV6-5,ASRGTGVREPQH
11,TRBV18,ASSTSGSYEQY
10,TRBV28,ASSLTHQPQH
13,TRBV9,ASSLWGDPRETQY
13,TRBV6-1,ATTTGLLSNQPQH
13,TRBV18,ASSPLAGPYNEQF
15,TRBV27,ASSLPYRDLETGELF
9,TRBV6-6,ASSLAVEAF
16,TRBV1,TSNFLRRTGLNTGELF
14,TRBV2,ASYQLQGATNEKLF
13,TRBV5-4,ASSTPGGEKNEQF
11,TRBV5-1,ASSYAPEETQY
13,TRBV6-5,ASSYLTSGSGEQY
12,TRBV5-8,ASSTPTGGYGYT
13,TRBV5-1,ASSLQGGGTDTQY